These T cell receptor beta chains were read from a single sample in a study of cytomegalovirus exposure and HLA in healthy donors. TCRdb's copy holds only in-frame clones and misses some; the assay was immunoSEQ multiplex PCR. The sample's table shows 93,000 or so clones. Source material: PBMCs. The source of these receptors is a man between 35 and 55 years old in good health and CMV-seronegative. The CDR3 runs from the conserved cysteine through the conserved F or W. The order of the fields is V gene, D gene, J gene, CDR3 DNA, CDR3 protein. A D gene is named only where the DNA matches it firmly.

v_gene: TRBV4-3
d_gene: TRBD1
j_gene: TRBJ2-5
CDR3nt: TGCGCCAGCAGCCGCACAGGGGGCGCGAATGGTGAGACCCAGTACTTC
CDR3aa: CASSRTGGANGETQYF

v_gene: TRBV7-2
d_gene: NA
j_gene: TRBJ1-5
CDR3nt: TGTGCCAGCAGCTTAGGCAGATTAAATCAGCCCCAGCATTTT
CDR3aa: CASSLGRLNQPQHF

v_gene: TRBV7-8
d_gene: NA
j_gene: TRBJ1-3
CDR3nt: TGTGCCAGCAGCTTATCCCTATCTGGAAACACCATATATTTT
CDR3aa: CASSLSLSGNTIYF

v_gene: TRBV5-1
d_gene: NA
j_gene: TRBJ1-4
CDR3nt: TGCGCCAGCAGCTTGGAAGGGGAAGCTAATGAAAAACTGTTTTTT
CDR3aa: CASSLEGEANEKLFF

v_gene: TRBV18
d_gene: TRBD2
j_gene: TRBJ2-5
CDR3nt: TGTGCCAGCTCACTACGGACTAGCGGCGTAAAGACCCAGTACTTC
CDR3aa: CASSLRTSGVKTQYF

v_gene: TRBV4-3
d_gene: TRBD1
j_gene: TRBJ2-3
CDR3nt: TGCGCCAGCAGCCAAGCGGACAGGGGAGCGGATACGCAGTATTTT
CDR3aa: CASSQADRGADTQYF

v_gene: TRBV4-3
d_gene: TRBD1
j_gene: TRBJ1-5
CDR3nt: TGCGCCAGCAGCCAAGATAAGTGGCAGGGGGGTCAGCCCCAGCATTTT
CDR3aa: CASSQDKWQGGQPQHF

v_gene: TRBV5-4
d_gene: NA
j_gene: TRBJ2-7
CDR3nt: TGTGCCAGCAGCTTGGATCCGGGAGTGTCCTACGAGCAGTACTTC
CDR3aa: CASSLDPGVSYEQYF

v_gene: TRBV4-1
d_gene: TRBD2
j_gene: TRBJ2-2
CDR3nt: TGCGCCAGCAGCCAGTATAGCGGGGACGACACCGGGGAGCTGTTTTTT
CDR3aa: CASSQYSGDDTGELFF

v_gene: TRBV28
d_gene: NA
j_gene: TRBJ2-7
CDR3nt: TGTGCCAGCAGGGAGAGGCACGAGCAGTACTTC
CDR3aa: CASRERHEQYF

v_gene: TRBV30
d_gene: NA
j_gene: TRBJ1-5
CDR3nt: TGTGCCTGGGGCTCTGGAGGGCCCCAGCATTTT
CDR3aa: CAWGSGGPQHF

v_gene: TRBV7-9
d_gene: TRBD1
j_gene: TRBJ1-5
CDR3nt: TGTGCCAGCAGCCAAGAGGGACAGGGGGTCTGGCAGCCCCAGCATTTT
CDR3aa: CASSQEGQGVWQPQHF

v_gene: TRBV10-2
d_gene: NA
j_gene: TRBJ1-2
CDR3nt: TGCGCCAGCAGTGAATCGGGGAGGACCGGACGCGACTATGGCTACACCTTC
CDR3aa: CASSESGRTGRDYGYTF

v_gene: TRBV4-3
d_gene: TRBD2
j_gene: TRBJ2-1
CDR3nt: TGCGCCAGCAGCCTGAAACCACCCCTAGCGGGAGCGGAGCAGTTCTTC
CDR3aa: CASSLKPPLAGAEQFF

v_gene: TRBV19
d_gene: NA
j_gene: TRBJ1-1
CDR3nt: TGTGCCAGTAGTATTGTGGTGTCGGGTTTTGACACTGAAGCTTTCTTT
CDR3aa: CASSIVVSGFDTEAFF

v_gene: TRBV27
d_gene: NA
j_gene: TRBJ1-1
CDR3nt: TGTGCCAGCAGTAAAGGGGTCATTACGGTAACAAAGGTCTCTGAAGCTTTCTTT
CDR3aa: CASSKGVITVTKVSEAFF

v_gene: TRBV11-2
d_gene: TRBD2
j_gene: TRBJ2-7
CDR3nt: TGTGCCAGCAGCTCCGGGACTAGCGGGGGCGTCTCCCTCTACGAGCAGTACTTC
CDR3aa: CASSSGTSGGVSLYEQYF

v_gene: TRBV10-1
d_gene: TRBD1
j_gene: TRBJ2-3
CDR3nt: TGCGCCAGCAGTGCAGGACAGGGGATGGGACAAGATACGCAGTATTTT
CDR3aa: CASSAGQGMGQDTQYF

v_gene: TRBV5-5
d_gene: TRBD1
j_gene: TRBJ2-1
CDR3nt: TGTGCCAGCAGCTTGTTGGGGACAGGCTACAATGAGCAGTTCTTC
CDR3aa: CASSLLGTGYNEQFF

v_gene: TRBV11-3
d_gene: TRBD2
j_gene: TRBJ2-1
CDR3nt: TGTGCCAGCAGCTTGGTTTTAGCGGTGGGGAGGGCCCTCAATGAGCAGTTCTTC
CDR3aa: CASSLVLAVGRALNEQFF

v_gene: TRBV7-9
d_gene: NA
j_gene: TRBJ1-4
CDR3nt: TGTGCCAGCACTTGGGGGGCAACTAATGAAAAACTGTTTTTT
CDR3aa: CASTWGATNEKLFF

v_gene: TRBV19
d_gene: TRBD1
j_gene: TRBJ2-5
CDR3nt: TGTGCGGCGGGACAGGGGGCTCGGGAGACCCAGTACTTC
CDR3aa: CAAGQGARETQYF

v_gene: TRBV7-2
d_gene: TRBD1
j_gene: TRBJ2-3
CDR3nt: TGTGCCAGCAGCTTACAAGGGGGCGGAACAGATACGCAGTATTTT
CDR3aa: CASSLQGGGTDTQYF

v_gene: TRBV13
d_gene: NA
j_gene: TRBJ1-1
CDR3nt: TGTGCCAGCAGGCTAATGAACACTGAAGCTTTCTTT
CDR3aa: CASRLMNTEAFF

v_gene: TRBV5-1
d_gene: TRBD2
j_gene: TRBJ2-7
CDR3nt: TGCGCCAGCAGCTTTACTAGCGGGAGTTCTTACGAGCAGTACTTC
CDR3aa: CASSFTSGSSYEQYF

v_gene: TRBV30
d_gene: TRBD1
j_gene: TRBJ1-1
CDR3nt: TGTGCCTGGGGAAGGACAGGGGGCGTTGACACTGAAGCTTTCTTT
CDR3aa: CAWGRTGGVDTEAFF

v_gene: TRBV4-1
d_gene: TRBD1
j_gene: TRBJ2-7
CDR3nt: TGCGCCAGCAGCCAAGATTTAACAGGGGGCCTCCGGACTGTTTCCTACGAGCAGTACTTC
CDR3aa: CASSQDLTGGLRTVSYEQYF

v_gene: TRBV11-2
d_gene: NA
j_gene: TRBJ2-3
CDR3nt: TGTGCCAGCAGCTTGAGATCCGCTTTTAGCACAGATACGCAGTATTTT
CDR3aa: CASSLRSAFSTDTQYF

v_gene: TRBV15
d_gene: TRBD2
j_gene: TRBJ2-7
CDR3nt: TGTGCCACCAGCAGGGGGGGGACCTCCTACGAGCAGTACTTC
CDR3aa: CATSRGGTSYEQYF

v_gene: TRBV19
d_gene: NA
j_gene: TRBJ2-3
CDR3nt: TGTGCCAGTAGTATGCCCCGGACACTGAGCACAGATACGCAGTATTTT
CDR3aa: CASSMPRTLSTDTQYF

v_gene: TRBV7-2
d_gene: TRBD2
j_gene: TRBJ2-3
CDR3nt: TGTGCCAGCAGCTTAGAACTAGCGGGGGGCACAGATACGCAGTATTTT
CDR3aa: CASSLELAGGTDTQYF

v_gene: TRBV9
d_gene: NA
j_gene: TRBJ2-5
CDR3nt: TGTGCCAGCAGCGTAGCAGCAGCGGCACCCAGGGGTGCCCAACAGACCCAGTACTTC
CDR3aa: CASSVAAAAPRGAQQTQYF

v_gene: TRBV29-1
d_gene: TRBD2
j_gene: TRBJ2-1
CDR3nt: TGCAGCGTTGAAGAGTCCAAGCGGGGGAGCTCCTACAATGAGCAGTTCTTC
CDR3aa: CSVEESKRGSSYNEQFF

v_gene: TRBV30
d_gene: NA
j_gene: TRBJ1-5
CDR3nt: TGTGCCTGGGGAAACAGTCAGCCCCAGCATTTT
CDR3aa: CAWGNSQPQHF

v_gene: TRBV7-6
d_gene: TRBD1
j_gene: TRBJ2-2
CDR3nt: TGTGCCAGCAGCTTACTAGCAGGGGGCGAGGTCGGGGAGCTGTTTTTT
CDR3aa: CASSLLAGGEVGELFF

v_gene: TRBV9
d_gene: TRBD2
j_gene: TRBJ2-2
CDR3nt: TGTGCCAGCAGCGATCGGCTAGCGGGGGCGTACACCGGGGAGCTGTTTTTT
CDR3aa: CASSDRLAGAYTGELFF

v_gene: TRBV28
d_gene: NA
j_gene: TRBJ2-7
CDR3nt: TGTGCCAGCAGTTCCCCCCGCGAGCAGTACTTC
CDR3aa: CASSSPREQYF

v_gene: TRBV5-5
d_gene: NA
j_gene: TRBJ1-1
CDR3nt: TGTGCCAGCAGCTTTACTGAGGGCACTGAAGCTTTCTTT
CDR3aa: CASSFTEGTEAFF

v_gene: TRBV5-1
d_gene: TRBD2
j_gene: TRBJ2-1
CDR3nt: TGCGCCAGCAGCTTGGTAGGCGGCGGGGGGGGATACAATGAGCAGTTCTTC
CDR3aa: CASSLVGGGGGYNEQFF

v_gene: TRBV4-1
d_gene: NA
j_gene: TRBJ1-2
CDR3nt: TGCGCCAGCAGCCAAACGAGAGCCTATGGCTACACCTTC
CDR3aa: CASSQTRAYGYTF

v_gene: TRBV6-5
d_gene: NA
j_gene: TRBJ2-7
CDR3nt: TGTGCCAGCGGCTCACCGGCCAGGGCCTACGAGCAGTACTTC
CDR3aa: CASGSPARAYEQYF

v_gene: TRBV6-6
d_gene: NA
j_gene: TRBJ1-2
CDR3nt: TGTGCCAGCAGTTACCCCGCAGGGAACGACTATGGCTACACCTTC
CDR3aa: CASSYPAGNDYGYTF

v_gene: TRBV9
d_gene: TRBD2
j_gene: TRBJ2-7
CDR3nt: TGTGCCAGCAGCGTAGGCGGGAGCTCCTACGAGCAGTACTTC
CDR3aa: CASSVGGSSYEQYF

v_gene: TRBV7-6
d_gene: NA
j_gene: TRBJ2-5
CDR3nt: TGTGCCAGCAGCTTAGGGGCAGTTAAAGAGACCCAGTACTTC
CDR3aa: CASSLGAVKETQYF

v_gene: TRBV20-1
d_gene: NA
j_gene: TRBJ2-1
CDR3nt: TGCAGTGCTAGTTCTCGAGATGAGCAGTTCTTC
CDR3aa: CSASSRDEQFF

v_gene: TRBV4-3
d_gene: NA
j_gene: TRBJ1-2
CDR3nt: TGCGCCAGCAGCCTGGGTGAGGAAAGAACGTACTATGGCTACACCTTC
CDR3aa: CASSLGEERTYYGYTF

v_gene: TRBV6-1
d_gene: TRBD1
j_gene: TRBJ1-2
CDR3nt: TGTGCCAGCAGGGGACAGGGGGCGCCCCGGCGTGGCTACACCTTC
CDR3aa: CASRGQGAPRRGYTF

v_gene: TRBV28
d_gene: TRBD1
j_gene: TRBJ2-1
CDR3nt: TGTGCCAGCAGTCGGGGACAGACTACGGCTGAGCAGTTCTTC
CDR3aa: CASSRGQTTAEQFF

v_gene: TRBV18
d_gene: TRBD2
j_gene: TRBJ2-2
CDR3nt: TGTGCCAGCTCACCAGCATGGATTCAAGCGGGAGGAACCGGGGAGCTGTTTTTT
CDR3aa: CASSPAWIQAGGTGELFF

v_gene: TRBV27
d_gene: NA
j_gene: TRBJ2-5
CDR3nt: TGTGCCAGCAGTTTAGGGTCGGGGGAGACCCAGTACTTC
CDR3aa: CASSLGSGETQYF